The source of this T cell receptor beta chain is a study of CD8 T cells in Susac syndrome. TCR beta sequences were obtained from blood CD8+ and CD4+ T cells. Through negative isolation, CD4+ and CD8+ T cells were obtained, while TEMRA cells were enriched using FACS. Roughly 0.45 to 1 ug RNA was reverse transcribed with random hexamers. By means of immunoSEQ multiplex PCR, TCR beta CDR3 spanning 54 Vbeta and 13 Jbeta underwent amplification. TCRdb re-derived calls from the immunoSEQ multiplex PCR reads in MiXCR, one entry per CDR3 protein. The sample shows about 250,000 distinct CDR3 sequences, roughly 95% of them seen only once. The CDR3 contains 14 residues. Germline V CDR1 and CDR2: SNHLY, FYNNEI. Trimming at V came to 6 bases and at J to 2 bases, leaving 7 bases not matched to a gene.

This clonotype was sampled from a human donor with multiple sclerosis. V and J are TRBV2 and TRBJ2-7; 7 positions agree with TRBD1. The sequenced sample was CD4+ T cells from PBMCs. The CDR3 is CASSAETGPYEQYV. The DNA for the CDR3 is TGTGCCAGCAGCGCAGAGACAGGGCCCTACGAGCAGTACGTC.